Listed below are T cell receptor beta chains from one sample, sequenced in a study of blood T cells in healthy people across ages. TCRdb analysed the 5' RACE reads with MiXCR anew, one entry per CDR3 protein. The data contain about 1.4 million distinct CDR3 sequences, roughly 64% of them singletons. Sequenced sample: blood. Receptor source: a man between 18 and 29 years old in good health. Each CDR3 is given with its conserved first and last residue. The order of the fields is CDR3 length, D gene, V gene, J gene, clone size, CDR3 DNA, CDR3 protein. The D gene is left open where the match is weak. Clone size is stated in some rows and not others, as once, few, many or a class when expanded.

14	NA	TRBV12-3/TRBV12-4	TRBJ2-1	few	TGTGCCAGCAGTTCTCAACTAGTCTATAATGAGCAGTTCTTC	CASSSQLVYNEQFF
17	TRBD2	TRBV6-1	TRBJ2-1	NA	TGTGCCGGCATTCCACCAGGGGGGCAGCGGGGGGTCAATGAGCAGTTCTTC	CAGIPPGGQRGVNEQFF
19	TRBD2	TRBV3-1	TRBJ2-3	NA	TGTGCCAGCAACCCCGGTTTGTGGAGCGGGAGATCAGTCACAGATACGCAGTATTTT	CASNPGLWSGRSVTDTQYF
14	NA	TRBV25-1	TRBJ2-3	NA	TGTGCCAGAAGTCAACCAGGGTTCTTAGATACGCAGTATTTT	CARSQPGFLDTQYF
17	TRBD2	TRBV7-9	TRBJ2-3	NA	TGTGCCAGCAGCCCCTCGGCCGAGACTAGCGGCGCAGATACGCAGTATTTT	CASSPSAETSGADTQYF
17	NA	TRBV24-1	TRBJ1-1	NA	TGTGCCACCAGTGATTTGGGGGGCGGGAATCAGCGGACTGAAGCTTTCTTT	CATSDLGGGNQRTEAFF
12	NA	TRBV2	TRBJ1-6	NA	TGTGCCAGCAGTCAGGAAGGTTCACCCCTCCACTTT	CASSQEGSPLHF
18	NA	TRBV7-2	TRBJ2-6	NA	TGTGCCAGCAGCCAAGAAGGATGGGGGGTCTCTGGGGCCAACGTCCTGACTTTC	CASSQEGWGVSGANVLTF
15	TRBD1	TRBV6-1	TRBJ1-2	NA	TGTGCCAGCAGTTCACGACAGGGGATTAACTATGGCTACACCTTC	CASSSRQGINYGYTF
22	TRBD2	TRBV4-1	TRBJ2-6	NA	TGCGCCAGCAGCCAAGGAGACGGGACTAGCGGGGGGGTATTCTCTGGGGCCAACGTCCTGACTTTC	CASSQGDGTSGGVFSGANVLTF
14	TRBD2	TRBV29-1	TRBJ2-1	few	TGCAGTGCTACTAGCGGGAGCTCCTACAATGAGCAGTTCTTC	CSATSGSSYNEQFF
17	TRBD2	TRBV6-5	TRBJ2-2	few	TGTGCCAGCAGTTCAGCACCGGGGGGGGCGAACACCGGGGAGCTGTTTTTT	CASSSAPGGANTGELFF
15	NA	TRBV12-3/TRBV12-4	TRBJ2-1	NA	TGTGCCAGCAGTCCCGGGGCTTATAACTACAATGAGCAGTTCTTC	CASSPGAYNYNEQFF
20	TRBD2	TRBV3-1	TRBJ2-1	NA	TGTGCCAGCAGCCACCCGACTAGCGGGAGTCCGATGAGCTCCTACAATGAGCAGTTCTTC	CASSHPTSGSPMSSYNEQFF
15	NA	TRBV9	TRBJ2-1	NA	TGTGCCAGCAGCGTAGAAGGGAGGATGCACAATGAGCAGTTCTTC	CASSVEGRMHNEQFF
13	TRBD1	TRBV13	TRBJ1-5	NA	TGTGCCAGCAGCTTTGACAGGGAGCAGCCCCAGCATTTT	CASSFDREQPQHF
15	TRBD2	TRBV7-9	TRBJ2-2	NA	TGTGCCAGCAGCTTAATGGCTAGCGGGACCGGGGAGCTGTTTTTT	CASSLMASGTGELFF
13	TRBD1	TRBV20-1	TRBJ2-7	NA	TGCAGTGCTCGCACAGGGGTCGCCTACGAGCAGTACTTC	CSARTGVAYEQYF
16	NA	TRBV4-1	TRBJ2-2	NA	TGCGCCAGCAGCCAAGAGATGGGTCTGAACACCGGGGAGCTGTTTTTT	CASSQEMGLNTGELFF
13	NA	TRBV29-1	TRBJ2-3	many	TGCAGCGTTGTGGCGGGACAACCAGATACGCAGTATTTT	CSVVAGQPDTQYF
12	NA	TRBV5-1	TRBJ1-6	NA	TGCGCCAGCGGGGACGGATATTCACCCCTCCACTTT	CASGDGYSPLHF
15	TRBD1	TRBV10-3	TRBJ2-3	NA	TGTGCCATCAGTGAGCAGGACAGGCTTACAGATACGCAGTATTTT	CAISEQDRLTDTQYF
16	TRBD1	TRBV18	TRBJ2-5	NA	TGTGCCAGCTCACCCGGGACAGGGCTCGTTAGGGGGGAGCAGTACTTC	CASSPGTGLVRGEQYF
15	NA	TRBV27	TRBJ2-3	NA	TGTGCCAGCATCGGGACGACGGGCCGCACAGAGACGCAGTATTTT	CASIGTTGRTETQYF
15	NA	TRBV28	TRBJ2-4	NA	TGTGCCAGCAGTTTCAGGGAGTCGGCCAAAAACATTCAGTACTTC	CASSFRESAKNIQYF
14	TRBD1	TRBV12-3/TRBV12-4	TRBJ2-1	NA	TGTGCCAGCAGTTTACATCGACAGGGGACTGAGCAGTTCTTC	CASSLHRQGTEQFF
15	TRBD2	TRBV10-3	TRBJ2-1	NA	TGTGCCATCAGTGCGAGCGGGAGGGGGTACAATGAGCAGTTCTTC	CAISASGRGYNEQFF
16	TRBD1	TRBV6-2/TRBV6-3	TRBJ2-7	NA	TGTGCCAGCAGTTACGCGACAGGGGTGGAGACCTACGAGCAGTACTTC	CASSYATGVETYEQYF
15	NA	TRBV12-3/TRBV12-4	TRBJ2-5	NA	TGTGCCAGCAACACAGGGATGTTTAGTCAGGAGACCCAGTACTTC	CASNTGMFSQETQYF
13	NA	TRBV7-9	TRBJ2-5	NA	TGTGCCAGCAGCTTGAACAGGGCGGAGACCCAGTACTTC	CASSLNRAETQYF
19	TRBD2	TRBV4-3	TRBJ2-2	NA	TGCGCCAGCAGCCTCAGACCCCCGGGACTAGCGGGGAATGCCGGGGAGCTGTTTTTT	CASSLRPPGLAGNAGELFF
14	TRBD2	TRBV10-3	TRBJ2-1	NA	TGTGCCATCAGTGAGACCGGGACTAGCAATGAGCAGTTCTTC	CAISETGTSNEQFF
14	TRBD2	TRBV20-1	TRBJ2-4	many	TGCAGTGCTGGGCTACACGGGAGGAGGAACATTCAGTACTTC	CSAGLHGRRNIQYF
15	TRBD1	TRBV10-3	TRBJ1-1	NA	TGTGCCATCAGTGAGGGGACAGGGGCTCCGGGGGAAGCTTTCTTT	CAISEGTGAPGEAFF
14	NA	TRBV12-3/TRBV12-4	TRBJ2-7	few	TGTGCCAGCAGTTTTGCCGGACTAAACTACGAGCAGTACTTC	CASSFAGLNYEQYF
15	NA	TRBV28	TRBJ1-4	many	TGTGCCAGCAGTTTAGGGACGGGATTAAATGAAAAACTGTTTTTT	CASSLGTGLNEKLFF
14	NA	TRBV29-1	TRBJ2-3	NA	TGCAGCGTAAAGATAGCGTCTAGCACAGATACGCAGTATTTT	CSVKIASSTDTQYF
17	NA	TRBV10-3	TRBJ2-7	few	TGTGCCATCAGTGAGCTTATTCCCGGGACCCGGACCTACGAGCAGTACTTC	CAISELIPGTRTYEQYF
15	NA	TRBV7-2	TRBJ2-1	NA	TGTGCCAGCAGTTTGTGGGGGGGCAGCCACAATGAGCAGTTCTTC	CASSLWGGSHNEQFF
15	TRBD2	TRBV7-9	TRBJ2-5	NA	TGTGCCAGCCTGGGGACTAGCGGGAGTCGAGAGACCCAGTACTTC	CASLGTSGSRETQYF
13	NA	TRBV29-1	TRBJ2-7	few	TGCAGCGTTGAGACCCCGGACTCCTACGAGCAGTACTTC	CSVETPDSYEQYF
15	NA	TRBV29-1	TRBJ1-3	NA	TGCGGCGTTGTGGGGGACTATACCTCTGGAAACACCATATATTTT	CGVVGDYTSGNTIYF
15	NA	TRBV3-1	TRBJ1-1	NA	TGTGCCAGCAGCCGCGGACCACCTATGAACACTGAAGCTTTCTTT	CASSRGPPMNTEAFF
11	NA	TRBV20-1	TRBJ1-2	NA	TGCAGTGCTAGAGATGGGGAGGGCTACACCTTC	CSARDGEGYTF
15	TRBD1	TRBV28	TRBJ1-5	NA	TGTGCCAGCAGTTTCAGGGGGGTAGGCAATCAGCCCCAGCATTTT	CASSFRGVGNQPQHF
15	TRBD1	TRBV7-9	TRBJ1-4	NA	TGTGCCAGCAGCTATCCACGTGGACAGGGAGAAAAACTGTTTTTT	CASSYPRGQGEKLFF